The 27 T cell receptor beta chains given below trace back to one sample, sequenced in a study of blood T cells in healthy people across ages. Through a sample-barcoded 5' primer and a J-beta primer mix, a second PCR was run for roughly 7 to 11 cycles. TCRdb re-called the 5' RACE reads through MiXCR, storing one row per CDR3 protein. The sample records around 850,000 distinct CDR3 sequences, around 36% being singletons. The sequenced material came from blood. These TCRs come from a man aged 18-30 years in good health.

The V and J genes are TRBV9 and TRBJ1-2; tentatively, D is TRBD1 (6 bases). In germline, CDR1 is SGDLS, CDR2 YYNGEE. The CDR3 runs 14 residues. V lost 4 bases and J lost 3, with 13 bases in between. The CDR3 here is CASSPPDRHYGYTF. The DNA for the CDR3 is TGTGCCAGCAGCCCCCCGGACAGACACTATGGCTACACCTTC.

This clonotype was counted at least ten times. The V and J genes are TRBV12-3 or TRBV12-4 and TRBJ1-2; tentative D call: TRBD1 (6 bases). The CDR3 has 17 amino acids. V lost 3 bases and J lost 8, with 25 bases in between. CDR3 residues: CASSFGTSGTAIQGYTF. The DNA for the CDR3 is TGTGCCAGCAGTTTTGGGACATCGGGGACCGCTATCCAAGGCTACACCTTC.

In its sample, this clonotype was seen a few times. The rearrangement uses TRBV7-2 and TRBJ2-3, with D hard to call. The V end lost 5 bases, the J end lost 5 bases, and 8 bases lay between the germline ends. This CDR3 is built from 12 residues. CDR1 and CDR2 (germline): SGHTA, FQGNSA. The CDR3 is CASSVPGDTQYF. The CDR3 nucleotides read TGTGCCAGCAGCGTTCCGGGAGATACGCAGTATTTT.

For this clonotype: An end of the junction does not agree with germline; a read error may underlie this. The genes are TRBV27 and TRBJ2-3, with TRBD1 matching over 7 bases. Germline V gene lookup returns CDR1 MNHEY and CDR2 SMNVEV (reference sequence). This CDR3 is 15 amino acids long. CDR3 in DNA: TGTGCCAGCAGGACGGACAGGCTGAGAACAAATACACAGTATTTT. This codes for CASRTDRLRTNTQYF.

This clonotype came up a few times. This sequence joins TRBV2 and TRBJ2-7, with 8 bases matching TRBD1. Per germline, CDR1 SNHLY and CDR2 FYNNEI. Trimming removed 8 bases from V and 2 bases from J; junction bases left unmatched: 2. The CDR3 has 12 residues. CDR3 bases: TGTGCCAGCTGGACAGGGACCTACGAGCAGTACTTC. Protein sequence: CASWTGTYEQYF.

The V gene is TRBV30, the J gene TRBJ1-2, with 9 nucleotides matching TRBD1. The CDR3 has 15 amino acids. V lost 0 bases, J lost 3 bases, and 5 bases stayed unmatched. Per germline, CDR1 GTSNPN and CDR2 SVGIG (reference sequence). This CDR3 reads CAWSVPRQGDYGYTF. The CDR3 DNA reads as TGTGCCTGGAGTGTACCGCGACAGGGGGACTATGGCTACACCTTC.

This sequence joins TRBV20-1 and TRBJ2-1; 9 bases match TRBD1. J lost 2 bases, V lost 1 base, and 3 bases had no gene match. The CDR3 totals 15 residues. Germline CDR1 reads DFQATT; CDR2 reads SNEGSKA (reference sequence). Written as DNA, the CDR3 is TGCAGTGCTAGAGGGAGGACAGGGGCCTACAATGAGCAGTTCTTC. Protein sequence: CSARGRTGAYNEQFF.

The rearrangement links TRBV7-2 to TRBJ2-2; 7 nucleotides match TRBD2. The CDR3 is 13 amino acids. Germline V gene lookup returns CDR1 SGHTA and CDR2 FQGNSA. J gave up 5 bases and V 6 bases, and 3 bases lay outside the gene matches. The CDR3 here is CASRSGGTGELFF. In DNA form, the CDR3 reads TGTGCCAGCAGATCGGGGGGAACCGGGGAGCTGTTTTTT.

The chain uses TRBV3-1 and TRBJ1-1, with a weak D call TRBD1 (5 bases). CDR1 is LGHDT, CDR2 YNNKEL, per germline (reference sequence). With 4 bases removed from V and 1 base from J, the gap between germline ends came to 16 bases. This CDR3 comprises 16 residues. CDR3 bases: TGTGCCAGCAGCCCGGATCAGGGTGTAGGGAACACTGAAGCTTTCTTT. It is translated as CASSPDQGVGNTEAFF.

This clonotype came up many times. This chain joins TRBV12-3 or TRBV12-4 and TRBJ2-3, with a weak D call TRBD2 (6 bases). The CDR3 has 16 amino acids. Trimming pared 2 bases from V and 2 bases from J, leaving 14 bases between. DNA of the CDR3: TGTGCCAGCAGTTTAAGGGGAAGGGAGGCCACAGATACGCAGTATTTT. Protein product: CASSLRGREATDTQYF.

This chain uses TRBV12-3 or TRBV12-4 with TRBJ1-4, with a weak D call TRBD1 (5 bases). The V and J ends lost 3 bases and 5 bases respectively, with 10 bases between them. The CDR3 length is 14 residues. In nucleotides, the CDR3 is TGTGCCAGCAGTTTCAGCCAGGGCAATGAAAAACTGTTTTTT. It encodes CASSFSQGNEKLFF.

The V gene is TRBV28, the J gene TRBJ2-4, with 12 bases aligning to TRBD2. The CDR3 runs 14 residues. Germline CDR1 MDHEN, CDR2 SYDVKM. V trimming: 5 bases; J trimming: 13 bases; junction bases outside the gene matches: 9. The CDR3 region has the DNA TGTGCCAGCAGTAGACTAGCGGGAGTGACGTGGCAGTACTTC. Translated, it gives CASSRLAGVTWQYF.

This clonotype was counted a few times. The chain joins TRBV6-5 to TRBJ1-1; perhaps TRBD1 as D (6 bases). There are 15 residues in the CDR3. V lost 6 bases, J lost 5 bases, and 19 bases lay in between. Germline values: CDR1 MNHEY, CDR2 SVGAGI. The CDR3 protein is CASRNREARWTEAFF. CDR3 coding DNA: TGTGCCAGCAGGAACAGGGAAGCGAGATGGACTGAAGCTTTCTTT.

This clonotype has a count of ten or more. The rearrangement uses TRBV20-1 and TRBJ2-3, with 8 bases identical to TRBD2. Trimming cost V 6 bases and J 1 base; bases outside gene matches: 9. The length of the CDR3 is 15 residues. Looked up from germline, CDR1 is DFQATT and CDR2 is SNEGSKA (reference sequence). For the CDR3, the DNA is TGCAGTGCCCGACCGGGACTAGGGGGCACAGATACGCAGTATTTT. Amino acids: CSARPGLGGTDTQYF.

The table lists this clonotype with a few counts. The rearrangement links TRBV5-6 to TRBJ2-1, with 11 bases that match TRBD2. With V trimmed by 3 bases and J by 10 bases, 9 bases remained unmatched. In germline, CDR1 is SGHDT, CDR2 YYEEEE. The CDR3 runs to 15 residues. The CDR3: CASSYSGGDRHEQFF. In DNA form, the CDR3 reads TGTGCCAGCAGCTATAGCGGGGGGGATCGTCACGAGCAGTTCTTC. Filled out from reference TRBV5-6 and TRBJ2-1, the complete variable domain reads DAGVTQSPTHLIKTRGQQVTLRCSPKSGHDTVSWYQQALGQGPQFIFQYYEEEERQRGNFPDRFSGHQFPNYSSELNVNALLLGDSALYLCASSYSGGDRHEQFFGPGTRLTVL.

The sample holds a few counts of this clonotype. The genes are TRBV4-1 and TRBJ2-7; unclear D gene. The CDR3 length is 15 residues. From germline, CDR1 is MGHRA and CDR2 YSYEKL. The V gene lost 1 base and the J gene lost 4 bases, with 14 bases spanning the gap. The CDR3 is CASSQGAADGYEQYF. CDR3 coding DNA: TGCGCCAGCAGCCAAGGGGCCGCTGACGGGTACGAGCAGTACTTC.

The chain carries TRBV29-1 and TRBJ2-1; 13 bases are a match to TRBD2. Per the germline V gene, CDR1 is SQVTM and CDR2 is ANQGSEA. The length of the CDR3 is 14 residues. Trimming took 6 bases from V and 5 from J; bases not matched to a gene: 4. In DNA, the CDR3 is TGCAGCGTCGTTGGGACTAGCGGGGACAATGAGCAGTTCTTC. This encodes CSVVGTSGDNEQFF.

The rearrangement links TRBV20-1 to TRBJ1-6; D unclear. V was pared by 0 bases and J by 7 bases, with 19 bases between. The length of the CDR3 is 17 residues. Germline CDR1 and CDR2: DFQATT and SNEGSKA (reference sequence). This CDR3 is CSARDTAGNLRNSPLHF. The CDR3 nucleotides read TGCAGTGCTAGAGATACGGCGGGGAATCTCCGGAATTCACCCCTCCACTTT.

This clonotype occurred a few times. The chain has TRBV9 and TRBJ2-3; D gene ambiguous. The length of the CDR3 is 12 residues. Per the germline V gene, CDR1 is SGDLS and CDR2 is YYNGEE. Trimming stripped 1 base from V and 6 bases from J, with 6 bases between. Here the CDR3 reads CASSVMGDTQYF. CDR3 bases: TGTGCCAGCAGCGTAATGGGGGATACGCAGTATTTT.

This clonotype was picked up a small number of times. The V call is TRBV4-1, the J call TRBJ2-1; TRBD1 is a possible D gene (6 bases). Looked up from germline, CDR1 is MGHRA and CDR2 is YSYEKL. The CDR3 is 16 amino acids. Trimming took 3 bases from V and 1 from J, leaving 13 bases between them. This chain's CDR3 is CASSHDRHESYNEQFF. CDR3 coding DNA: TGCGCCAGCAGCCATGACAGGCACGAATCCTACAATGAGCAGTTCTTC.

This clonotype has a handful of counts. The V gene is TRBV27, the J gene TRBJ1-2, with 7 positions matching TRBD1. Looked up from germline, CDR1 is MNHEY and CDR2 is SMNVEV (reference sequence). V lost 8 bases to trimming and J lost 4 bases; unmatched junction nucleotides: 7. There are 13 residues in the CDR3. CDR3 bases: TGTGCCAGCGGCGCGACAGGGTTCTATGGCTACACCTTC. It specifies CASGATGFYGYTF.

The genes are TRBV7-9 and TRBJ1-6; TRBD1 matches at 9 bases. This CDR3 has 15 amino acids. Germline-derived CDR1 and CDR2 are SEHNR and FQNEAQ (reference sequence). V lost 6 bases, J lost 10 bases, and 10 bases stayed unmatched. CDR3 in amino acids: CASRSGQGKLSPLHF. DNA of the CDR3: TGTGCCAGCAGATCTGGACAGGGGAAGTTGTCACCCCTCCACTTT.

The V call is TRBV6-2 or TRBV6-3, the J call TRBJ2-5; D gene unclear. V lost 2 bases, J lost 4 bases, and 14 bases lay in between. Germline V gene sequence: CDR1 MNHEY, CDR2 SVGEGT. The CDR3 totals 15 residues. CDR3 sequence: CASSYATHDGETQYF. DNA of the CDR3: TGTGCCAGCAGTTACGCGACTCACGATGGAGAGACCCAGTACTTC.

This clonotype was recorded many times. The rearrangement uses TRBV25-1 and TRBJ1-2, with a possible D match to TRBD1 (5 bases). This CDR3 region has 15 residues. Germline assignment: CDR1 MGHDK and CDR2 SYGVNS. Trimming cost V 1 base and J 3 bases, with 12 bases left between them. As DNA, the CDR3 is TGTGCCAGCAGTGAATGGGGAGGAGGGGACTATGGCTACACCTTC. Protein sequence: CASSEWGGGDYGYTF.

In this sample, this clonotype turned up a few times. This chain connects TRBV6-5 to TRBJ2-5, with 7 bases matching TRBD1. V was pared by 5 bases and J by 0 bases, with 9 bases of the junction left unmatched. Germline CDR1 MNHEY, CDR2 SVGAGI. The CDR3 is 16 residues long. Written as DNA, the CDR3 is TGTGCCAGCAGTCCTCACCCGACAGGGAACCAAGAGACCCAGTACTTC. This translates into CASSPHPTGNQETQYF.

The rearrangement links TRBV12-3 or TRBV12-4 to TRBJ2-3; TRBD1 agrees at 8 bases. V shed 5 bases and J 1 base; nucleotides not matched to a gene: 5. The CDR3 covers 15 residues. The CDR3 is CASSEQGVGTDTQYF. The CDR3 nucleotides read TGTGCCAGCAGTGAACAGGGGGTTGGCACAGATACGCAGTATTTT.

The genes are TRBV4-1 and TRBJ2-4; 10 nucleotides align to TRBD1. Gene TRBJ2-5 matches the end of the DNA better, so the J call may be wrong. Germline CDR1 is MGHRA and CDR2 is YSYEKL. The CDR3 sequence is 17 residues long. CDR3 residues: CASSLSGTGVGRETQYF. The CDR3 nucleotides read TGCGCCAGCAGCCTATCCGGGACAGGGGTGGGTCGAGAGACCCAGTACTTC.